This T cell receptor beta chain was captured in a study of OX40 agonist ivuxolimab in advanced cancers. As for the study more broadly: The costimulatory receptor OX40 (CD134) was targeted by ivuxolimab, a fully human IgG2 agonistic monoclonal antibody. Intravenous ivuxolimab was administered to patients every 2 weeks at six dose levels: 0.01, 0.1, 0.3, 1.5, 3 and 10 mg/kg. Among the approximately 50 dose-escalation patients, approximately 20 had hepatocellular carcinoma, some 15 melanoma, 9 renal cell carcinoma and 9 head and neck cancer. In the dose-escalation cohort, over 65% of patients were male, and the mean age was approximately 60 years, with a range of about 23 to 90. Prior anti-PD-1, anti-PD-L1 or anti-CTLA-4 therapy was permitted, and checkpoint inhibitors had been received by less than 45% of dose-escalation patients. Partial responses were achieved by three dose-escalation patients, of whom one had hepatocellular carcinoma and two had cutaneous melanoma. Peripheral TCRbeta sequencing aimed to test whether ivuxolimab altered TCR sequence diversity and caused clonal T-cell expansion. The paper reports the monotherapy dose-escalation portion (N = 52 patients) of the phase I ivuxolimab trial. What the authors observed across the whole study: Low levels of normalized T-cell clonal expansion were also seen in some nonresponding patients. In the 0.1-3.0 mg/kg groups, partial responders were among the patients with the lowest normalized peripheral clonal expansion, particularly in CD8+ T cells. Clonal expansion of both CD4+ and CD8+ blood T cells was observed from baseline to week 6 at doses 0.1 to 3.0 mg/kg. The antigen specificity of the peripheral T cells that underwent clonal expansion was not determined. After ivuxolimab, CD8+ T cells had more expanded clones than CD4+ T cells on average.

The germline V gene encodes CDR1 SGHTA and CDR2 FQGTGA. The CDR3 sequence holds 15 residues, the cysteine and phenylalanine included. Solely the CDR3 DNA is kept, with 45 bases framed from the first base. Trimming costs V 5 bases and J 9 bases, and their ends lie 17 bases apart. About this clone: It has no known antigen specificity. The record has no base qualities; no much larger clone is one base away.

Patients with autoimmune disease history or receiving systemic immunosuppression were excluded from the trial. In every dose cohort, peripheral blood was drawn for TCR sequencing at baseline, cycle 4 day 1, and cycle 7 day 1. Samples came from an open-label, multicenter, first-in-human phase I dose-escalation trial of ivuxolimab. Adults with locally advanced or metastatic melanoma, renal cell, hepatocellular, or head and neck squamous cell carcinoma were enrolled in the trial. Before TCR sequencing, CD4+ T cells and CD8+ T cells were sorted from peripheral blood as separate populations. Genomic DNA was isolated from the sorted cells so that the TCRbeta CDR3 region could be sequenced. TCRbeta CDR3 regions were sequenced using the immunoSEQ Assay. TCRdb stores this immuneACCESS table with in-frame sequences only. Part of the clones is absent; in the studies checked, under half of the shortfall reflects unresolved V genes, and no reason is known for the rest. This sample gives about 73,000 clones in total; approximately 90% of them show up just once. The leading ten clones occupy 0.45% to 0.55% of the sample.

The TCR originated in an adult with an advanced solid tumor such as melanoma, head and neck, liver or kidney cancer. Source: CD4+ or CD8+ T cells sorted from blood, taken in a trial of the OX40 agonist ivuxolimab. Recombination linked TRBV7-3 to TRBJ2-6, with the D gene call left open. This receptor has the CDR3 CASSPDPAEVNVLTF. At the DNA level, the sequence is TGTGCCAGCAGCCCTGACCCCGCAGAGGTCAACGTCCTGACTTTC.